This TCR beta chain stems from a study of T cell responses to AZD1222 COVID-19 vaccine. Overall study: Pooling was applied to second doses at about 4 or about 12 weeks.

The CDR3 contains 14 residues. Trimming cost V 6 bases and J 1 base, with 12 bases left between them. Germline V gene sequence: CDR1 MNHEY, CDR2 SVGAGI. Generated by immunoSEQ multiplex PCR, the TCRdb table keeps only in-frame clones and is missing some. The sample shows 150,000 to 200,000 clones, 94% of them seen only once. Study-level findings and limits: White British people made up most donors, females outnumbered males, and clonal diversity was possibly underestimated. CD4 TCRs associated with vaccination spanned spike, dominating at 160-218 and 743-854. Spike-specific TCR breadth and depth both grew after two AZD1222 doses.

About this clone: Antigen specificity is unknown.

The chain has TRBV6-5 and TRBJ1-1; unclear D gene. The starting material was peripheral blood, obtained on day 0 of AZD1222 vaccination. The receptor comes from an adult in good health. CDR3 amino acids: CASSRGPENTEAFF. The CDR3 DNA sequence: TGTGCCAGCAGCAGAGGACCGGAGAACACTGAAGCTTTCTTT.